The sequence of this T cell receptor beta chain was determined in a study of a mutant IDH1 vaccine in newly diagnosed glioma (dated by TCRdb to about 2021). About the investigation overall: Of the 30 or so patients who were treated, 62.5% were male and about 40% were female, and the mean age was about 40 years. Prior to enrollment, standard therapy consisting of radiotherapy alone, temozolomide alone, or radiochemotherapy with temozolomide had been administered to patients, with the combination being received by most patients. Peripheral blood samples were drawn at six visits, namely V03 (baseline), V05, V07, V10, V12 and V13. Longitudinal TCRB deep sequencing was done for some 26 treated patients, wherever samples were available for exploratory analyses.

What the time point label conveys for this sample: baseline, week 1 (first vaccination visit). Taken with the paper, the label for treatment or condition translates to: pre-vaccination baseline after standard-of-care therapy. The donors had newly diagnosed IDH1-mutant astrocytomas of WHO grade 3 or 4 that showed loss of nuclear ATRX. The samples were drawn from NOA16, a multicentre, single-arm, open-label phase I trial in Germany that tested a mutant IDH1 peptide vaccine in humans for the first time. Visit V03 blood draws served as the baseline sample for immunogenicity testing. Genomic DNA for TCRB sequencing was extracted from EDTA blood using the DNeasy Blood and Tissue Kit. Results and caveats for the whole study, not just this receptor: Pseudoprogression seemed to be unrelated to changes in the top peripheral T cell clonotypes found by TCRB sequencing. The authors noted that analyses of patient blood samples could not be reproduced because of sample limitations. Immune responses induced by the vaccine were seen in around 93% of patients across multiple MHC alleles. PBMC samples for TCRB deep sequencing were selected based on availability.

To prepare the library, the immunoSEQ multiplex PCR assay was applied. Following the manufacturer's protocol, the hsTCRB Kit was used to amplify rearranged TCR beta chain sequences. TCRB libraries were sequenced on an Illumina MiSeq. Per the authors' processing: The kit vendor's proprietary platform handled demultiplexing, trimming and gene mapping. This immuneACCESS table, as held by TCRdb, lists in-frame sequences with V and J called but not all clones. Of the missing ones, under half trace to an unresolved V gene in checked studies; the others have no known cause. Clone size and V and J calls were adopted from that table, with D and trimming inferred from the DNA. This sample lists 45,000 to 70,000 clones; more than 85% were detected once. Jointly, the top ten make up over 2.5% of the sample. Of note for this clone: Its antigen is not yet known. The input lacks base qualities; no much larger clone sits a single base away.

Counted from cysteine to phenylalanine, this CDR3 has 13 amino acids. The kept DNA is CDR3 alone, 39 bases in frame from the first base. The junction carries 8 bases between V and J, which are trimmed by 0 bases and 6 bases respectively. CDR1 is given as SEHNR and CDR2 as FQNEAQ, both from the germline V gene (reference sequence). The receptor comes from a man aged 50 to 59 with glioma. Rearrangement joined TRBV7-9 to TRBJ1-1; the D gene remains uncertain. The sample in question was PBMCs, obtained from a glioma patient treated with radiotherapy, temozolomide or both. The base sequence is TGTGCCAGCAGCTTAGCGGGAGGATCTGAAGCTTTCTTT. It encodes CASSLAGGSEAFF.